The next 18 T cell receptor beta chains were all read from a single sample in a study of shared clonotypes between healthy human individuals. Profiled with immunoSEQ multiplex PCR; TCRdb holds only in-frame clones, not every one. The profile shows roughly 2.2 million clones, 93% of them singletons. Sequencing was performed on naive CD4+ T cells from PBMCs. Specified subset: CD45RA+ positively selected. Receptors originate from a man younger than 35 in good health. Some clones in this sample may be carry-over from other donors' samples.

This chain joins TRBV6-1 and TRBJ2-3; D gene uncertain. The length of the CDR3 is 12 residues. Trimming took off 6 bases at V and 6 bases at J, with 10 bases between the two ends. Germline lookup yields CDR1 MNHNS and CDR2 SASEGT. The CDR3 sequence is CASRIAGDTQYF. The CDR3 DNA is TGTGCCAGCAGAATCGCCGGCGATACGCAGTATTTT.

J is TRBJ1-1 and V is TRBV28, with unresolved D. CDR3 length: 12 amino acids. CDR1 is MDHEN, CDR2 SYDVKM, per germline. Trimming pared 3 bases from V and 11 bases from J, leaving 13 bases between. The CDR3 DNA reads TGTGCCAGCAGTTTGGAGGGCCGGCGGGCTTTCTTT. Amino acids: CASSLEGRRAFF.

This sequence joins TRBV19 and TRBJ2-2, with 7 bases matching TRBD1. The CDR3 is 16 amino acids. CDR1 is LNHDA and CDR2 is SQIVND in the germline V gene (reference sequence). The V gene end was trimmed by 7 bases and the J gene end by 7 bases; junction bases not matched to a gene: 15. As DNA, the CDR3 is TGTGCCAGTACCAACGGGGCAGGGGGTTTCGACGGGGAGCTGTTTTTT. This gives the protein CASTNGAGGFDGELFF. Full variable domain (missing parts from reference TRBV19 and TRBJ2-2): DGGITQSPKYLFRKEGQNVTLSCEQNLNHDAMYWYRQDPGQGLRLIYYSQIVNDFQKGDIAEGYSVSREKKESFPLTVTSAQKNPTAFYLCASTNGAGGFDGELFFGEGSRLTVL.

This clone turned up a few times. The V and J genes are TRBV2 and TRBJ2-7; D may be TRBD1 (5 bases). CDR3 length: 13 amino acids. Per the germline V gene, CDR1 is SNHLY and CDR2 is FYNNEI. V gave up 6 bases and J gave up 0 bases, with 9 bases separating them. The CDR3 protein is CASRRTPSYEQYF. In nucleotides, the CDR3 is TGTGCCAGCAGACGGACACCCTCCTACGAGCAGTACTTC.

The gene calls are TRBV19 and TRBJ1-5, with D possibly matching TRBD1 (6 bases). The ends were cut back, 2 bases at V and 1 base at J, with 12 bases in the middle. There are 16 residues in the CDR3. Germline values: CDR1 LNHDA, CDR2 SQIVND (reference sequence). CDR3 in DNA: TGTGCCAGTAGTATAAGATATCAGGGGAGCAATCAGCCCCAGCATTTT. The encoded protein is CASSIRYQGSNQPQHF.

The J gene is TRBJ2-5, the V gene TRBV28, with D possibly matching TRBD2 (5 bases). V lost 6 bases, J lost 5 bases, and 16 bases lay in between. CDR3 length equals 14 residues. The germline V gene has CDR1 MDHEN and CDR2 SYDVKM. CDR3 sequence: CASSSLGVGETQYF. CDR3 in DNA: TGTGCCAGCAGCTCTCTCGGGGTCGGGGAGACCCAGTACTTC.

The chain combines TRBV6-5 with TRBJ2-7; D uncertain. The germline V gene encodes CDR1 MNHEY and CDR2 SVGAGI. The germline V and J ends were trimmed by 4 bases and 7 bases, with 23 bases remaining between them. This CDR3 region has 16 residues. CDR3 region: CASSSPWMYNMGEQYF. For the CDR3, the DNA is TGTGCCAGCAGTTCCCCCTGGATGTATAACATGGGGGAGCAGTACTTC.

This chain connects TRBV7-3 to TRBJ2-1, with D possibly called TRBD1 or TRBD2 (6 bases each). This CDR3 is 16 amino acids long. V was trimmed by 5 bases and J by 2 bases, leaving 16 bases between them. CDR1 is SGHTA and CDR2 is FQGTGA in the germline V gene. CDR3 in amino acids: CASSRGPGTAYNEQFF. CDR3 in DNA: TGTGCCAGCAGCCGGGGGCCCGGGACGGCCTACAATGAGCAGTTCTTC.

This rearrangement joins TRBV10-1 to TRBJ2-1; TRBD2 agrees at 9 bases. Unmatched junction bases numbered 12, after V lost 2 bases and J lost 7 bases. The CDR3 runs 17 residues. Germline loops: CDR1 WNHNN, CDR2 SYGVQD (reference sequence). CDR3 sequence (DNA): TGCGCCAGCAGTGAGCTTAGTGGGGCTAGCGGGGTGAATGAGCAGTTCTTC. The encoded protein is CASSELSGASGVNEQFF.

The chain links TRBV14 to TRBJ2-2; D unresolved. This CDR3 is 15 amino acids long. Between the trimmed V and J ends, which lost 0 bases and 2 bases, there was a span of 7 bases. The germline CDR1 and CDR2 sequences are SGHDN and FVKESK. CDR3 sequence (DNA): TGTGCCAGCAGCCAAGATCAGCGCAACACCGGGGAGCTGTTTTTT. Translating it yields CASSQDQRNTGELFF.

V is TRBV7-9 and J is TRBJ2-7; TRBD2 matches at 8 bases. The CDR3 has 17 residues. The germline CDR1 and CDR2 sequences are SEHNR and FQNEAQ (reference sequence). Germline trimming cut 8 bases from V and 0 bases from J; bases unmatched to any gene: 15. As DNA, the CDR3 is TGTGCCAGCGGGCGTGCGGCCGCCAGCGGGAGCTCCTACGAGCAGTACTTC. Translated, it gives CASGRAAASGSSYEQYF.

This clone was seen only once. This chain uses TRBV28 with TRBJ1-3; a weak D match, TRBD1 (6 bases). The CDR3 runs to 15 residues. From germline, CDR1 is MDHEN and CDR2 SYDVKM. The germline V and J ends were trimmed by 6 bases and 2 bases, with 14 bases remaining between them. This CDR3 reads CASRDRQVAGNTIYF. CDR3 bases: TGTGCCAGCAGGGATAGACAGGTGGCTGGAAACACCATATATTTT.

The genes are TRBV7-3 and TRBJ2-3; 15 bases match TRBD2. The CDR3 has 22 amino acids. CDR1 is SGHTA, CDR2 FQGTGA, per germline. The V and J ends lost 0 bases and 2 bases, in that order; junction bases with no gene match: 15. CDR3 in DNA: TGTGCCAGCAGCTTAACGTTAATGGGGACTAGCGGGAGGAATTCCTCCACAGATACGCAGTATTTT. It translates to CASSLTLMGTSGRNSSTDTQYF.

To note about this clone: This sample includes further DNA sequences coding for the same CDR3. V is TRBV30 and J is TRBJ2-4; 10 bases align to TRBD2. Germline values: CDR1 GTSNPN, CDR2 SVGIG (reference sequence). The CDR3 contains 15 residues. Losses at the gene ends were 2 bases for V and 7 bases for J; bases not matched to a gene: 8. CDR3 DNA sequence: TGTGCCTGGAGTCCACTAGCGGGACCGGGGAACATTCAGTACTTC. This gives the protein CAWSPLAGPGNIQYF.

As regards this clone: This sample also contains other DNA sequences that code for the same CDR3. This chain joins TRBV29-1 and TRBJ1-1; the D gene is possibly TRBD1 (5 bases). CDR1 SQVTM and CDR2 ANQGSEA come from the germline V gene. The V end lost 5 bases, the J end lost 4 bases, and 14 bases lay between the germline ends. The CDR3 loop spans 13 amino acids. This chain's CDR3 is CSVPGRGGTEAFF. CDR3 sequence (DNA): TGCAGCGTTCCGGGACGGGGGGGCACTGAAGCTTTCTTT.

The chain employs TRBV7-2 and TRBJ2-3; a weak D match, TRBD2 (6 bases). The CDR3 has 16 amino acids. CDR1 SGHTA and CDR2 FQGNSA come from the germline V gene. The ends were cut back, 3 bases at V and 5 bases at J, with 18 bases in the middle. The DNA of the CDR3 is TGTGCCAGCAGCTTCCTCCCTGGGGGGACGGGAGATACGCAGTATTTT. This translates into CASSFLPGGTGDTQYF.

A single count supports this clone. This sequence joins TRBV18 and TRBJ2-6, with 9 bases matching TRBD1. Germline-derived CDR1 and CDR2 are KGHSH and LQKENI. This CDR3 spans 19 amino acids. Trimming cost V 3 bases and J 2 bases; bases outside gene matches: 11. CDR3 DNA sequence: TGTGCCAGCTCACCGGCTGCGGGACAGGGAATCACTGGGGCCAACGTCCTGACTTTC. Residues: CASSPAAGQGITGANVLTF.

Note on this clone: Other DNA sequences in this specimen translate into the identical CDR3. This sequence joins TRBV5-4 and TRBJ2-3; no definite D call. Trimming left V 0 bases short and J 1 base short, with 6 bases between. The V gene's germline CDR1 is SGHNT and CDR2 YYREEE (reference sequence). CDR3 size: 14 residues. The CDR3 DNA reads as TGTGCCAGCAGCTTGGAAGGGCGCACAGATACGCAGTATTTT. Translation: CASSLEGRTDTQYF. Supplemented by reference TRBV5-4 and TRBJ2-3, the full variable domain reads ETGVTQSPTHLIKTRGQQVTLRCSSQSGHNTVSWYQQALGQGPQFIFQYYREEENGRGNFPPRFSGLQFPNYSSELNVNALELDDSALYLCASSLEGRTDTQYFGPGTRLTVL.